The 17 T cell receptor beta chains below all came from one sample that was sequenced in a study of T cell clonotyping in hematopoietic cell transplantation. The method was immunoSEQ multiplex PCR; TCRdb's version includes in-frame clones alone and lacks a portion of them. The repertoire holds 4,500 to 5,000 clones, with 85% to 95% as singletons. Sequences were derived from PBMCs, sampled 180 days after allogeneic stem cell transplant. The receptors here all came from a male patient aged 60-70 years who had an allogeneic stem cell transplant from a related donor, so the T cells may come from the graft donor. Some clones in this sample may be carry-over from other donors' samples.

This chain uses TRBV5-1 with TRBJ1-5, with 8 bases identical to TRBD1. The CDR3 is made up of 14 amino acids. Germline CDR1 and CDR2: SGHRS and YFSETQ. V trimming: 5 bases; J trimming: 4 bases; junction bases outside the gene matches: 5. DNA of the CDR3: TGCGCCAGCAGTTCCGGGACAGGAAATCAGCCCCAGCATTTT. Translating it yields CASSSGTGNQPQHF.

This clone was recorded once. This chain links TRBV30 with TRBJ1-5, with 7 bases that match TRBD1. This CDR3 spans 15 amino acids. V lost 4 bases, J lost 4 bases, and 10 bases stayed unmatched. CDR1 is GTSNPN, CDR2 SVGIG, per germline (reference sequence). CDR3 amino acids: CAWNHMTGSNQPQHF. The CDR3 bases are TGTGCCTGGAACCACATGACAGGGAGTAATCAGCCCCAGCATTTT.

The chain has TRBV4-1 and TRBJ1-1; TRBD1 matches 7 bases. The CDR3 is 16 residues long. The germline V gene has CDR1 MGHRA and CDR2 YSYEKL. V lost 4 bases, J lost 3 bases, and 11 bases stayed unmatched. Written as DNA, the CDR3 is TGCGCCAGCAGCCCGAGACAGGGCGGGGGGGACACTGAAGCTTTCTTT. Translating gives CASSPRQGGGDTEAFF.

This sequence joins TRBV19 and TRBJ2-1; TRBD2 matches at 8 bases. The ends lost 8 bases at V and 7 bases at J; junction bases unmatched: 13. CDR1 and CDR2 (germline): LNHDA, SQIVND (reference sequence). This CDR3 has 15 amino acids. CDR3 loop: CASLEAGGSENEQFF. As DNA, the CDR3 is TGTGCCAGTCTCGAGGCGGGGGGTTCGGAGAATGAGCAGTTCTTC.

The chain carries TRBV7-6 and TRBJ1-1, with D possibly being TRBD1 (5 bases). The CDR3 has 15 residues. V lost 2 bases and J lost 6, with 16 bases in between. Germline assignment: CDR1 SGHVS and CDR2 FNYEAQ. The CDR3 nucleotides read TGTGCCAGCAGCTTATTTGCCGCGCGGACATCTGAAGCTTTCTTT. This sequence encodes CASSLFAARTSEAFF.

The chain is built from TRBV19 and TRBJ1-1; D gene ambiguous. Trimming pared 3 bases from V and 2 bases from J, leaving 10 bases between. The germline CDR1 and CDR2 sequences are LNHDA and SQIVND (reference sequence). The CDR3 totals 14 residues. CDR3 in DNA: TGTGCCAGTAGTATGTTTGACTTTAACACTGAAGCTTTCTTT. As protein: CASSMFDFNTEAFF.

This sequence joins TRBV25-1 and TRBJ1-5, with 10 bases aligning to TRBD1. Germline CDR1 MGHDK, CDR2 SYGVNS. The trim removed 1 base at V and 6 bases at J, leaving 6 bases unmatched. CDR3 length equals 16 residues. CDR3 sequence (DNA): TGTGCCAGCAGTGAATGGTCCTGGACAGGGGGTCAGCCCCAGCATTTT. Translating gives CASSEWSWTGGQPQHF.

V is TRBV5-1 and J is TRBJ1-3, with a possible D match to TRBD1 (6 bases). The CDR3 consists of 16 residues. Germline V lookup: CDR1 SGHRS, CDR2 YFSETQ. The V end was cut by 2 bases, the J end by 0 bases, with 12 bases between. The CDR3 is CASSFGQIFSGNTIYF. Written as DNA, the CDR3 is TGCGCCAGCAGCTTCGGACAGATTTTCTCTGGAAACACCATATATTTT.

The gene calls are TRBV5-1 and TRBJ2-5, with 7 bases matching TRBD2. The CDR3 spans 14 residues. The germline gives CDR1 SGHRS, CDR2 YFSETQ. Trimming removed 0 bases from V and 2 bases from J; junction bases left unmatched: 1. The DNA of the CDR3 is TGCGCCAGCAGCTTGGGACTAGCTCAAGAGACCCAGTACTTC. Translating it yields CASSLGLAQETQYF. Full variable domain (rest looked up from reference TRBV5-1 and TRBJ2-5): KAGVTQTPRYLIKTRGQQVTLSCSPISGHRSVSWYQQTPGQGLQFLFEYFSETQRNKGNFPGRFSGRQFSNSRSEMNVSTLELGDSALYLCASSLGLAQETQYFGPGTRLLVL.

This clone appeared a single time. The chain uses TRBV4-3 and TRBJ1-1, with 8 bases that match TRBD1. From germline, CDR1 is LGHNA and CDR2 YSLEER. After removal of 0 bases from V and 4 bases from J, the junction contained 4 bases not matched to a gene. The CDR3 covers 15 residues. The CDR3 here is CASSQDQGAPTEAFF. In DNA, the CDR3 is TGCGCCAGCAGCCAAGACCAGGGGGCGCCCACTGAAGCTTTCTTT.

The chain has TRBV6-1 and TRBJ1-2, with 7 bases that match TRBD1. Germline trimming cut 1 base from V and 7 bases from J; bases unmatched to any gene: 15. This CDR3 region has 17 residues. CDR1 is MNHNS, CDR2 SASEGT, per germline. The CDR3, as DNA: TGTGCCAGCAGTGAAGGTAGTATCGGGGACAGACGTAGTGGCTACACCTTC. This sequence encodes CASSEGSIGDRRSGYTF.

The chain combines TRBV5-1 with TRBJ1-1; no definite D call. Per the germline V gene, CDR1 is SGHRS and CDR2 is YFSETQ. V was clipped by 0 bases and J by 1 base, with 4 bases between them. The CDR3 runs 13 residues. The CDR3 loop is CASSLDPNTEAFF. In DNA, the CDR3 is TGCGCCAGCAGCTTGGACCCGAACACTGAAGCTTTCTTT.

A single count supports this clone. The rearrangement links TRBV30 to TRBJ1-1; 7 positions agree with TRBD1. With V trimmed by 6 bases and J by 2 bases, 3 bases remained unmatched. The CDR3 covers 12 residues. Germline CDR1 and CDR2: GTSNPN and SVGIG (reference sequence). CDR3 residues: CACHRGNTEAFF. CDR3 sequence (DNA): TGTGCCTGCCACAGGGGAAACACTGAAGCTTTCTTT.

The rearrangement uses TRBV4-3 and TRBJ1-4, with D unclear. CDR1 is LGHNA and CDR2 is YSLEER in the germline V gene. The V end lost 0 bases, the J end lost 8 bases, and 16 bases lay between the germline ends. The CDR3 contains 16 residues. CDR3 sequence reads: CASSQDLVGGEEKLFF. The CDR3 coding sequence is TGCGCCAGCAGCCAAGATTTGGTGGGCGGAGAAGAAAAACTGTTTTTT.

The CDR3 nucleotides are TGTGCCAGCAGTACGCTTCGGAATGAGCAGTTCTTC. Translation gives CASSTLRNEQFF. The chain uses TRBV27 and TRBJ2-1; no reliable D call. Trimming took 5 bases from V and 7 from J, leaving 9 bases between them. The CDR3 extends over 12 amino acids. Per germline, CDR1 MNHEY and CDR2 SMNVEV (reference sequence).

The chain employs TRBV7-2 and TRBJ2-7; no firm D call. The germline V gene encodes CDR1 SGHTA and CDR2 FQGNSA. The CDR3 length is 12 residues. V lost 1 base and J lost 1, with 2 bases in between. The CDR3 spells CASSLVSYEQYF. The CDR3 nucleotides read TGTGCCAGCAGCTTAGTGTCCTACGAGCAGTACTTC.

The CDR3 bases are TGTGCCAGCAGTTTAGAGCGGACCCAAGAGACCCAGTACTTC. Its protein product is CASSLERTQETQYF. The rearrangement uses TRBV28 and TRBJ2-5, with D tentatively TRBD2 (5 bases). The germline CDR1 and CDR2 sequences are MDHEN and SYDVKM. The CDR3 has 14 residues. V lost 2 bases, J lost 1 base, and 8 bases lay in between. The full variable domain, in which reference TRBV28 and TRBJ2-5 provide the parts outside the CDR3, is DVKVTQSSRYLVKRTGEKVFLECVQDMDHENMFWYRQDPGLGLRLIYFSYDVKMKEKGDIPEGYSVSREKKERFSLILESASTNQTSMYLCASSLERTQETQYFGPGTRLLVL.